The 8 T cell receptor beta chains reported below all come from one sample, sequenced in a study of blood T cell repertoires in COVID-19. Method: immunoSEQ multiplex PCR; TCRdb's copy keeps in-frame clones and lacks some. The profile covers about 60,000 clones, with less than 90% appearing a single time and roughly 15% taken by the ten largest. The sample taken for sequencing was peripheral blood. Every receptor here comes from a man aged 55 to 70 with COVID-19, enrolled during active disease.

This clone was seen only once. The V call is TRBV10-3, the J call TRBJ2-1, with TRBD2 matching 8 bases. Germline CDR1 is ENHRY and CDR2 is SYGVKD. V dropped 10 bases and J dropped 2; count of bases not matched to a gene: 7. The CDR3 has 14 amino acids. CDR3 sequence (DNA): TGTGCCACGTTGACTAGCGAAACCTACAATGAGCAGTTCTTC. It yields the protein CATLTSETYNEQFF.

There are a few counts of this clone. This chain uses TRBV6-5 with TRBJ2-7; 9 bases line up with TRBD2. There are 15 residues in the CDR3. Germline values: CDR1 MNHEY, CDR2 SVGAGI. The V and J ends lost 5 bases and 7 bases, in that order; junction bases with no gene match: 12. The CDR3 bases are TGTGCCAGCAGTCGCCAACCGGGACTAGCAAGGGAGCAGTACTTC. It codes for CASSRQPGLAREQYF.

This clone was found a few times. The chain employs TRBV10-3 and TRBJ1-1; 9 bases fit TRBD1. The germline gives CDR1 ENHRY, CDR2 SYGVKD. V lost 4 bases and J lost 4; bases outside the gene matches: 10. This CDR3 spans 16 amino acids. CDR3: CAISGQGDKDGTEAFF. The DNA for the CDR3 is TGTGCCATCAGTGGACAGGGGGATAAAGACGGCACTGAAGCTTTCTTT.

CDR3 residues: CASSESTGGGNTDTQYF. In nucleotides, the CDR3 is TGCGCCAGCAGTGAGTCTACGGGAGGGGGAAACACAGATACGCAGTATTTT. This chain connects TRBV10-1 to TRBJ2-3, with 8 bases aligning to TRBD2. Germline-derived CDR1 and CDR2 are WNHNN and SYGVQD (reference sequence). With V trimmed by 0 bases and J by 2 bases, 7 bases remained unmatched. CDR3 length: 17 residues.

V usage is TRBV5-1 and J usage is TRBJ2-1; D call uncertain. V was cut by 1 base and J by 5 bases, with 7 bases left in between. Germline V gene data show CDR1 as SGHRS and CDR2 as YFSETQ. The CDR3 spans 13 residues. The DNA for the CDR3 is TGCGCCAGCAGCTTGCCCGACAACAATGAGCAGTTCTTC. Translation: CASSLPDNNEQFF.

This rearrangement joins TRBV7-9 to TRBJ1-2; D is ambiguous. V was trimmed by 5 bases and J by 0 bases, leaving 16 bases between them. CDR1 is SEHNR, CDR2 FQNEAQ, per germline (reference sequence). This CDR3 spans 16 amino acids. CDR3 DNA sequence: TGTGCCAGCAGCCCATCCCTTTCAGGTGCTAACTATGGCTACACCTTC. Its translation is CASSPSLSGANYGYTF.

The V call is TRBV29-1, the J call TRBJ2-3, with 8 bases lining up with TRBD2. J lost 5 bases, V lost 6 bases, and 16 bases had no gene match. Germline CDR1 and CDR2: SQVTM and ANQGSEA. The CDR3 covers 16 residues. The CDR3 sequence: CSVSERWGLGRDTQYF. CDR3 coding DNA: TGCAGCGTCTCTGAGCGCTGGGGACTAGGTAGAGATACGCAGTATTTT.

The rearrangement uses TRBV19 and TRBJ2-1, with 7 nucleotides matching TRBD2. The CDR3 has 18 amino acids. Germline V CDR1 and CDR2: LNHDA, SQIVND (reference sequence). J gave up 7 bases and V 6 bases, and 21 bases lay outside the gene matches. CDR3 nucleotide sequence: TGTGCCAGTAGCCCCCGGGACGGACTAGGTTCGGGCAGGAATGAGCAGTTCTTC. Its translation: CASSPRDGLGSGRNEQFF. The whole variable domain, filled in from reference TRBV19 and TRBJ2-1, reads DGGITQSPKYLFRKEGQNVTLSCEQNLNHDAMYWYRQDPGQGLRLIYYSQIVNDFQKGDIAEGYSVSREKKESFPLTVTSAQKNPTAFYLCASSPRDGLGSGRNEQFFGPGTRLTVL.